The TCR beta chain under discussion was sequenced for a study of T-cell reconstitution after alpha-beta-depleted transplantation in children (dated by TCRdb to about 2016). With regard to the full study: Using TCR repertoire profiling, the study quantitatively followed how T-cell immune reconstitution unfolded in children after TCRalphabeta/CD19-depleted allogeneic hematopoietic cell transplantation.

Notes on this clonotype: Its antigen is not yet known. Within one base of it there is no much larger clone, and no base qualities were kept.

Library generation was performed with PCR. The run used an Illumina HiSeq 2500. To normalize quantification of the TCRbeta repertoire, the TCR libraries were built with molecular barcoding that relied on unique molecular identifiers. TCRdb took the public reads, trimmed them with fastp at Q25, ran MiXCR for clone calling and kept in-frame beta chains. For every CDR3 protein sequence, its rows merge into one entry that carries the most common genes and DNA. The sample contains 190,000 or so distinct CDR3 sequences, more than 6.5% of them found a single time. The ten largest clones take up roughly 3% of the sample. The TCR sequence derives from a human donor who donated a stem cell graft to a child with Wiskott-Aldrich syndrome. The specimen was PBMCs from the stem cell graft donor, collected from the stem cell graft.

The CDR3 is CATEGRGYTEAFF. In nucleotide form, the sequence is TGTGCCACCGAGGGCAGGGGCTACACTGAAGCTTTCTTT. The chain joins TRBV18 to TRBJ1-1, with TRBD1 perhaps the D gene, on 6 matching bases. The cysteine opens and the phenylalanine closes a CDR3 of 13 amino acids. Only CDR3 DNA is held: 39 bases, read in frame from base 1. CDR1 and CDR2 (KGHSH, LQKENI) derive from the germline V gene. V and J are truncated by 10 bases and 3 bases respectively, leaving an intervening sequence of 15 bases.